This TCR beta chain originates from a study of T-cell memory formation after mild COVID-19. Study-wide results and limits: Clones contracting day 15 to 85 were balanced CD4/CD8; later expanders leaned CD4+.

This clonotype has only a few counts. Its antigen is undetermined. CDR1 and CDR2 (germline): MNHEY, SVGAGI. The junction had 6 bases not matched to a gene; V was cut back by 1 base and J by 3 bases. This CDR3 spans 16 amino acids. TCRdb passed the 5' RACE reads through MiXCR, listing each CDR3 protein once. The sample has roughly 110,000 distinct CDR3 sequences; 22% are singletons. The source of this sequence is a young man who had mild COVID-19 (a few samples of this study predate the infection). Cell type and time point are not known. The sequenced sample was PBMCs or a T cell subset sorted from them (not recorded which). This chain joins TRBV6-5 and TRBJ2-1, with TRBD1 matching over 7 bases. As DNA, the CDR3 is TGTGCCAGCAGTTACTTCCCCCGGGACAGCTACAATGAGCAGTTCTTC. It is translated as CASSYFPRDSYNEQFF.